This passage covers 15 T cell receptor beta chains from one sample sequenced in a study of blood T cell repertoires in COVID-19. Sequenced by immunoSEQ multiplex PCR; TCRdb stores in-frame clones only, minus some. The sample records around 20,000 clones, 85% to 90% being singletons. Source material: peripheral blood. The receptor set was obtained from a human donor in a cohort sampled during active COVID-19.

Here the CDR3 DNA reads TGTGCCAGCAGCTCGATCCCTAACCCGAAGACTGAAGCTTTCTTT. This translates into CASSSIPNPKTEAFF. The chain joins TRBV11-2 to TRBJ1-1; D gene uncertain. The CDR3 spans 15 residues. Trimming pared 4 bases from V and 5 bases from J, leaving 17 bases between. Germline loops: CDR1 SGHAT, CDR2 FQNNGV.

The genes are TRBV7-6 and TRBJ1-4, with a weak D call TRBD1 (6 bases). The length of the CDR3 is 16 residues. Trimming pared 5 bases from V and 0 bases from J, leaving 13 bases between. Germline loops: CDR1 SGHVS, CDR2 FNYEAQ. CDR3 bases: TGTGCCAGCAGCCCAAGGGGGGGAGCAACTAATGAAAAACTGTTTTTT. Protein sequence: CASSPRGGATNEKLFF.

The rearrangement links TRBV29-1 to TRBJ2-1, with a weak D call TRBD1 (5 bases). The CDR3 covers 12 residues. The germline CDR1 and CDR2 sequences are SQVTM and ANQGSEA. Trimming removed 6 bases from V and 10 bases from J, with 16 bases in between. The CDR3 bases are TGCAGCGTAAGAGAACAGGTTGGGGAGCAGTTCTTC. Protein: CSVREQVGEQFF.

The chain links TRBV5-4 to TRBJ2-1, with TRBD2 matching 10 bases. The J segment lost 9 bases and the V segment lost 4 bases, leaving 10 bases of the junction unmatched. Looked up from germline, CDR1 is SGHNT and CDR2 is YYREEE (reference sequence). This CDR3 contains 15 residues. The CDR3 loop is CASSPPLAGAPEQFF. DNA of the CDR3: TGTGCCAGCAGCCCCCCCCTAGCGGGAGCGCCTGAGCAGTTCTTC.

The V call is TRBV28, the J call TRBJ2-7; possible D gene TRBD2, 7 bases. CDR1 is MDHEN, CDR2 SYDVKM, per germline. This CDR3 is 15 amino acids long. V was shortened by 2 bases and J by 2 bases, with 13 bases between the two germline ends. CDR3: CASSLEGGKTYEQYF. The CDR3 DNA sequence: TGTGCCAGCAGTTTAGAGGGGGGGAAAACCTACGAGCAGTACTTC. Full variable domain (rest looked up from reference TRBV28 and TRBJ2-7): DVKVTQSSRYLVKRTGEKVFLECVQDMDHENMFWYRQDPGLGLRLIYFSYDVKMKEKGDIPEGYSVSREKKERFSLILESASTNQTSMYLCASSLEGGKTYEQYFGPGTRLTVT.

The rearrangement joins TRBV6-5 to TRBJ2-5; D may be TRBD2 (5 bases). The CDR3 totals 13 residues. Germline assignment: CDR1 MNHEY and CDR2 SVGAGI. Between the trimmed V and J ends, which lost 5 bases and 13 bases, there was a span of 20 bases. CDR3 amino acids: CASSPEGSARSYF. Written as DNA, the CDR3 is TGTGCCAGCAGTCCCGAGGGTTCGGCTAGATCGTACTTC.

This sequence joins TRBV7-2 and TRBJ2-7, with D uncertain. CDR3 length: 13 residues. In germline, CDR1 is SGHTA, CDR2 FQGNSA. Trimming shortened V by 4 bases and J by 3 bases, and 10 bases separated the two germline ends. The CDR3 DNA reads TGTGCCAGCAGCTCGGAGTCGGGCTACGAGCAGTACTTC. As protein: CASSSESGYEQYF.

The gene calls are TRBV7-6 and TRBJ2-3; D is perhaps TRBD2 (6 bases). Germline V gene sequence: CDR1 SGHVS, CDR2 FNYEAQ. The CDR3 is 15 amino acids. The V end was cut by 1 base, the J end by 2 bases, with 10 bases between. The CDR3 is CASSLGRVFTDTQYF. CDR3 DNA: TGTGCCAGCAGCTTAGGGAGGGTGTTCACAGATACGCAGTATTTT.

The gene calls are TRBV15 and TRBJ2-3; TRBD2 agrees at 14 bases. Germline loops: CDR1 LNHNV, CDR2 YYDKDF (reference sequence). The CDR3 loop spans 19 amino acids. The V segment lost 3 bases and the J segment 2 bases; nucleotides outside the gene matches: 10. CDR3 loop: CATSSGTSGRARVTDTQYF. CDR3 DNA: TGTGCCACCAGCAGCGGGACTAGCGGGAGAGCCCGCGTCACAGATACGCAGTATTTT.

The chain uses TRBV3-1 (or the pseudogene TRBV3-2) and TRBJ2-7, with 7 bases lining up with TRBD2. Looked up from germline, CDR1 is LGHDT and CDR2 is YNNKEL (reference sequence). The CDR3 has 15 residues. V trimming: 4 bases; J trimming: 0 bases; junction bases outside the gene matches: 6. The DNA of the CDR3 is TGTGCCAGCAGCCCATGGGGGAGGGCCTCCTACGAGCAGTACTTC. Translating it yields CASSPWGRASYEQYF.

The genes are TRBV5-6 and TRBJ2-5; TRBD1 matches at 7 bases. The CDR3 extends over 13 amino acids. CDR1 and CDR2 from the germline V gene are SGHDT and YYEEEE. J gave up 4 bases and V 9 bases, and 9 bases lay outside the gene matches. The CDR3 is CATRQGWSETQYF. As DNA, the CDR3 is TGTGCCACTAGACAGGGCTGGTCAGAGACCCAGTACTTC.

CDR3 region: CASSLDGGQGGTGELFF. CDR3 bases: TGTGCCAGCAGCTTGGACGGAGGACAGGGAGGCACCGGGGAGCTGTTTTTT. The chain has TRBV5-4 and TRBJ2-2; 8 bases are shared with TRBD1. Germline CDR1 is SGHNT and CDR2 is YYREEE (reference sequence). The length of the CDR3 is 17 residues. V gave up 0 bases and J gave up 4 bases; unmatched junction bases: 8.

In DNA, the CDR3 is TGTGCCAGCAGTCCGTCAAGGGGGCAGGCCTCTGGAAACACCATATATTTT. It yields the protein CASSPSRGQASGNTIYF. The chain uses TRBV28 and TRBJ1-3, with TRBD1 matching over 7 bases. J gave up 0 bases and V 5 bases, and 10 bases lay outside the gene matches. The CDR3 is 17 residues long. Germline CDR1 and CDR2: MDHEN and SYDVKM.

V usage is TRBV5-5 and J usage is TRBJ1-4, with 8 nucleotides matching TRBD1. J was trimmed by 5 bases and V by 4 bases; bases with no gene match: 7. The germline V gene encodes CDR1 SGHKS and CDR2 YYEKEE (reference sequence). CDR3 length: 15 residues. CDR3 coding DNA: TGTGCCAGCAGCACCGGACAGGGTGTCAATGAAAAACTGTTTTTT. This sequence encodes CASSTGQGVNEKLFF.

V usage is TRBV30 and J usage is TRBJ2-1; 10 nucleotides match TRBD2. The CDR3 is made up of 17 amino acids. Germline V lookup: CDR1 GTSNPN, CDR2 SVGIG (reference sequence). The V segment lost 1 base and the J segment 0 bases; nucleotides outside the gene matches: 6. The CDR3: CAWSAGSGRFSYNEQFF. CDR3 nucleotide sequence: TGTGCCTGGAGTGCTGGTAGCGGGAGGTTCTCCTACAATGAGCAGTTCTTC.